The 3 T cell receptor beta chains listed next were all sequenced from one sample in a study of Ad26.COV2.S vaccination and SARS-CoV-2 variants. Profiling relied on immunoSEQ multiplex PCR, and the TCRdb table lists in-frame clones only, not all of them. This sample has 300,000 to 450,000 clones, with 92% found just once. Sequencing used peripheral blood, obtained after recovery from COVID-19. The receptors come from a human donor who had recovered from COVID-19.

The gene calls are TRBV6-6 and TRBJ1-4; D is possibly TRBD1 (6 bases). The V end lost 7 bases, the J end lost 8 bases, and 17 bases lay between the germline ends. CDR3 size: 14 residues. Germline V gene sequence: CDR1 MNHNY, CDR2 SVGAGI (reference sequence). In DNA, the CDR3 is TGTGCCAGCACCCCGGGGGACACCACGGAAAAACTGTTTTTT. Translating gives CASTPGDTTEKLFF.

The rearrangement uses TRBV4-3 and TRBJ2-7; D unclear. The V end lost 4 bases, the J end lost 2 bases, and 9 bases lay between the germline ends. CDR3 length: 13 amino acids. Germline CDR1 LGHNA, CDR2 YSLEER. CDR3 amino acids: CASSPSTAYEQYF. DNA of the CDR3: TGCGCCAGCAGCCCCTCCACGGCCTACGAGCAGTACTTC.

The chain uses TRBV2 and TRBJ2-1; D gene ambiguous. Germline V lookup: CDR1 SNHLY, CDR2 FYNNEI. Trimming removed 4 bases from V and 4 bases from J, with 11 bases in between. The CDR3 loop spans 14 amino acids. DNA for the CDR3: TGTGCCAGCAGTGCGAGGTTGGGGTACAATGAGCAGTTCTTC. Translation gives CASSARLGYNEQFF.